This T cell receptor beta chain is drawn from a study of T cells after yellow fever vaccination (dated 2019 in TCRdb). General notes on the study: The SMART-Seq v4 Ultra Low Input RNA kit was used to prepare libraries from fractions with low cell numbers. Bulk TCR alpha and beta repertoires were sequenced longitudinally to track T-cell clones before and after primary and booster YFV17D yellow fever vaccination. Two healthy male donors, one aged 18 to 30 and one aged 30 to 40 years, were included in the cohort. Blood samples were taken at several timepoints before and after primary and secondary immunization, and bulk PBMC replicates and cell subsets were isolated. What the authors observed across the whole study: Most clones expanded after primary vaccination were re-detected after the booster (almost 98% of CD4 and around 88% of CD8), suggesting broad memory maintenance. The secondary T-cell response was weaker than the primary response but faster, peaking on day 5 instead of day 15. A small fraction of clonotypes showed up in both the CD4 and CD8 compartments, probably as a result of convergent recombination. Because the study included only a couple of donors, the extent to which the findings can be generalized is limited. FACS-sorted repertoires could contain abundant contaminating clonotypes from the bulk population, so computational filtering was required.

Sequencing was performed on an Illumina NovaSeq 6000. TCR cDNA was made using 5'RACE template switching, a step that added a universal primer site and unique molecular identifiers. Priming for cDNA synthesis came from both the TCR alpha and TCR beta constant segments. Library amplification involved two PCR steps, and the second step added sample barcodes and sequencing adapters. Sequencing of the libraries was done on either Illumina HiSeq 2500 (2x100 bp) or NovaSeq (2x150 bp). As for the original processing: Reads were demultiplexed and collapsed into UMI consensus sequences with MIGEC, and V(D)J alignment was performed with MiXCR. Vaccine-responding clonotypes were defined with edgeR using replicate PBMC samples, requiring FDR below 0.01 and a log2 fold change above 5 up to day 15. CD4 or CD8 identity was assigned to each bulk clonotype according to whether the clonotype was present at higher abundance in the sequenced CD4 repertoire or the sequenced CD8 repertoire. TCRdb trimmed public reads at Q25 via fastp, called clones via MiXCR and kept in-frame beta chains. All rows with the same CDR3 protein become a single entry with the most common DNA and genes. These V and J calls derive from TCRdb rather than the authors' analysis. The sample records some 160,000 distinct CDR3 sequences, approximately 9.7% of which are singletons. The ten largest clonotypes hold about 40% of the sample.

CDR1 is given as SGHRS and CDR2 as YFSETQ, both from the germline V gene. The germline V end is reduced by 0 bases and the J end by 1 base; junction bases left unmatched: 13. The CDR3 covers 18 residues, taking in both the cysteine and the phenylalanine. Of all the DNA, just the CDR3 is kept, 54 bases in frame from base 1. This clonotype was found a few times. Its cognate antigen has yet to be identified. No base quality information exists; no much larger clone differs at one position. The treatment or condition label of this sample denotes: live attenuated yellow fever vaccine strain. A standard Ficoll-Paque protocol was used to isolate PBMCs from peripheral blood. Dynabeads CD4 and CD8 positive selection kits were used to isolate the CD4 and CD8 T-cell fractions. RNA was extracted with TriZol from bulk PBMCs, CD4 and CD8 fractions, and dextramer-positive and dextramer-negative fractions.

This sample comprised CD8+ T cells sorted from PBMCs, obtained 45 days after the yellow fever booster vaccination. This TCR derives from a man between 18 and 29 years old who received the YFV17D yellow fever vaccine. The chain is made from TRBV5-1 and TRBJ2-7; TRBD1 agrees with 7 junctional bases. The DNA sequence is TGCGCCAGCAGCTTGGGGACAGGCGAATCTCCTATTTCCTACGAGCAGTACTTC. Its coded protein is CASSLGTGESPISYEQYF.